Following are 19 T cell receptor beta chains from one sample sequenced in a study of shared clonotypes between healthy human individuals. Assay used: immunoSEQ multiplex PCR; TCRdb lists only in-frame clones, some missing. This sample yields about 2.5 million clones, of which roughly 92% are seen a single time; approximately 0.39% belongs to the top ten. Source material: naive CD4+ T cells from PBMCs. Specified subset: CD45RA+ positively selected. These TCRs come from a man in his late teens or twenties in good health. Some clones in this sample may be carry-over from other donors' samples.

The chain uses TRBV5-1 and TRBJ2-1, with a possible D match to TRBD2 (6 bases). This CDR3 spans 18 amino acids. CDR1 and CDR2 (germline): SGHRS, YFSETQ. V was cut by 0 bases and J by 5 bases, with 21 bases left in between. CDR3 protein: CASSLGTGVADTNNEQFF. CDR3 nucleotides: TGCGCCAGCAGCTTGGGGACGGGGGTTGCGGATACAAACAATGAGCAGTTCTTC.

This chain joins TRBV6-5 and TRBJ2-7; D is unresolved. CDR1 and CDR2 from the germline V gene are MNHEY and SVGAGI. The CDR3 runs to 14 residues. Trimming removed 2 bases from V and 5 bases from J, with 13 bases in between. The CDR3 DNA follows: TGTGCCAGCAGTTACAGCAGGTATCGGCACGAGCAGTACTTC. Translation gives CASSYSRYRHEQYF.

A word on this clone: Other DNA sequences from this sample encode an identical CDR3 as well. DNA for the CDR3: TGTGCCAGCAGCTCGACAGGATACACTGAAGCTTTCTTT. Protein: CASSSTGYTEAFF. This chain links TRBV11-2 with TRBJ1-1; weak D call: TRBD1 (6 bases). Germline V gene data show CDR1 as SGHAT and CDR2 as FQNNGV. The V gene lost 4 bases and the J gene lost 3 bases, with 9 bases spanning the gap. The CDR3 is made up of 13 amino acids. The full variable domain, rest sourced from reference TRBV11-2 and TRBJ1-1, is EAGVAQSPRYKIIEKRQSVAFWCNPISGHATLYWYQQILGQGPKLLIQFQNNGVVDDSQLPKDRFSAERLKGVDSTLKIQPAKLEDSAVYLCASSSTGYTEAFFGQGTRLTVV.

The rearrangement joins TRBV7-9 to TRBJ2-3; D call uncertain. Trimming pared 2 bases from V and 4 bases from J, leaving 4 bases between. This CDR3 contains 12 residues. Germline CDR1 reads SEHNR; CDR2 reads FQNEAQ (reference sequence). Here the CDR3 reads CASSLKADTQYF. DNA for the CDR3: TGTGCCAGCAGCTTAAAAGCAGATACGCAGTATTTT.

V and J are TRBV11-2 and TRBJ2-7; D possibly corresponds to TRBD2 (5 bases). Trimming removed 2 bases from V and 6 bases from J, with 23 bases in between. This CDR3 has 17 amino acids. The germline V gene encodes CDR1 SGHAT and CDR2 FQNNGV. CDR3: CASSLLATALRPSEQYF. The CDR3 DNA follows: TGTGCCAGCAGCTTACTAGCAACAGCCCTTAGACCATCCGAGCAGTACTTC.

CDR3: CASNPGGAGNTGELFF. The CDR3 bases are TGTGCCAGCAACCCAGGGGGGGCGGGGAACACCGGGGAGCTGTTTTTT. The V call is TRBV7-2, the J call TRBJ2-2; D could derive from TRBD1 or TRBD2 (7 bases each). V shed 7 bases and J shed 1 base, with 16 bases lying between them. Germline CDR1 SGHTA, CDR2 FQGNSA. The length of the CDR3 is 16 residues. The variable domain in full, with the rest retrieved from reference TRBV7-2 and TRBJ2-2, is GAGVSQSPSNKVTEKGKDVELRCDPISGHTALYWYRQSLGQGLEFLIYFQGNSAPDKSGLPSDRFSAERTGGSVSTLTIQRTQQEDSAVYLCASNPGGAGNTGELFFGEGSRLTVL.

This sequence joins TRBV7-9 and TRBJ2-5; 8 nucleotides align to TRBD1. With the DNA end fitting TRBJ2-7 better, the J assignment may be wrong. The CDR3 totals 13 residues. Germline V gene sequence: CDR1 SEHNR, CDR2 FQNEAQ (reference sequence). CDR3 sequence reads: CASSLGGTGEQYF. CDR3 in DNA: TGTGCCAGCAGCTTAGGGGGGACAGGCGAGCAGTACTTC.

This chain joins TRBV29-1 and TRBJ1-3; tentative D call: TRBD1 (5 bases). Trimming shortened V by 1 base and J by 4 bases, and 8 bases separated the two germline ends. This CDR3 has 13 residues. Germline CDR1 SQVTM, CDR2 ANQGSEA. CDR3 amino acids: CSVEVGLGNTIYF. The CDR3 coding sequence is TGCAGCGTTGAAGTGGGGCTGGGAAACACCATATATTTT.

This chain links TRBV7-9 with TRBJ1-4; D not resolved. This CDR3 contains 14 residues. The germline V and J ends were trimmed by 5 bases and 7 bases, with 14 bases remaining between them. The germline V gene encodes CDR1 SEHNR and CDR2 FQNEAQ (reference sequence). The CDR3 loop reads CASSPTGITEKLFF. Written as DNA, the CDR3 is TGTGCCAGCAGCCCAACCGGGATTACTGAAAAACTGTTTTTT.

In this sample, this clone turned up once. The chain joins TRBV19 to TRBJ2-1; D call uncertain. CDR3 length: 12 residues. The germline gives CDR1 LNHDA, CDR2 SQIVND (reference sequence). The V gene lost 7 bases and the J gene lost 5 bases, with 9 bases spanning the gap. The CDR3, as DNA: TGTGCCAGTAACCGCGGTAACAATGAGCAGTTCTTC. Protein sequence: CASNRGNNEQFF.

The rearrangement uses TRBV5-6 and TRBJ2-5; maybe TRBD2 (5 bases). V dropped 0 bases and J dropped 2 bases, with 11 bases sitting between them. CDR3 length equals 15 residues. Germline V CDR1 and CDR2: SGHDT, YYEEEE. This CDR3 reads CASSLGGRRQETQYF. The CDR3 region has the DNA TGTGCCAGCAGCTTGGGCGGAAGGAGGCAAGAGACCCAGTACTTC.

V and J are TRBV19 and TRBJ2-3; D is possibly TRBD2 (6 bases). This CDR3 contains 12 residues. V lost 5 bases to trimming and J lost 7 bases, with 10 bases between them. From germline, CDR1 is LNHDA and CDR2 SQIVND (reference sequence). CDR3 amino acids: CASSVGLHTQYF. CDR3 bases: TGTGCCAGTAGTGTGGGACTTCATACGCAGTATTTT.

V is TRBV7-7 and J is TRBJ2-5, with no clear D. The V end lost 5 bases, the J end lost 5 bases, and 21 bases lay between the germline ends. Germline assignment: CDR1 SSHAT and CDR2 FNYEAQ (reference sequence). CDR3 size: 16 residues. CDR3 in DNA: TGTGCCAGCAGCCAAGGACCGTTCGCCGGATTTGAGACCCAGTACTTC. Translating gives CASSQGPFAGFETQYF.

V gene TRBV4-3 combines with J gene TRBJ2-3; unclear D gene. V was clipped by 3 bases and J by 4 bases, with 14 bases between them. The CDR3 runs to 15 residues. Germline V lookup: CDR1 LGHNA, CDR2 YSLEER. Here the CDR3 reads CASSQRMGVADTQYF. In nucleotides, the CDR3 is TGCGCCAGCAGCCAGCGGATGGGCGTGGCAGATACGCAGTATTTT.

Regarding this clone: Within the sample, other DNA sequences also encode this same CDR3. The chain is built from TRBV5-1 and TRBJ2-3; D is unclear. Between the trimmed V and J ends, which lost 4 bases and 2 bases, there was a span of 11 bases. The CDR3 has 14 amino acids. Germline V gives CDR1 SGHRS, CDR2 YFSETQ. The CDR3 reads CASSLTPYTDTQYF. In DNA, the CDR3 is TGCGCCAGCAGCCTGACTCCTTACACAGATACGCAGTATTTT.

The DNA for the CDR3 is TGTGCCAGCACCCTTAGGGACTCCCTAAGTCACAATGAGCAGTTCTTC. This sequence encodes CASTLRDSLSHNEQFF. V usage is TRBV7-6 and J usage is TRBJ2-1, with D tentatively TRBD2 (6 bases). V gave up 7 bases and J gave up 5 bases, with 21 bases separating them. Per germline, CDR1 SGHVS and CDR2 FNYEAQ. The CDR3 consists of 16 residues.

V usage is TRBV2 and J usage is TRBJ2-2, with D possibly TRBD1 on 5 matching bases. This CDR3 region has 16 residues. The germline gives CDR1 SNHLY, CDR2 FYNNEI. Between the trimmed V and J ends, which lost 6 bases and 0 bases, there was a span of 14 bases. The CDR3: CASSDPWGPNTGELFF. DNA of the CDR3: TGTGCCAGCAGCGACCCCTGGGGCCCGAACACCGGGGAGCTGTTTTTT.

This sequence joins TRBV6-4 and TRBJ2-1; 7 nucleotides match TRBD2. V dropped 3 bases and J dropped 6; count of bases not matched to a gene: 5. The CDR3 is 14 amino acids. CDR1 and CDR2 (germline): MRHNA, SNTAGT. CDR3 sequence: CASSEGRAINEQFF. As DNA, the CDR3 is TGTGCCAGCAGTGAGGGGAGGGCCATCAATGAGCAGTTCTTC.

This rearrangement joins TRBV5-4 to TRBJ2-1; D is ambiguous. In germline, CDR1 is SGHNT, CDR2 YYREEE (reference sequence). Trimming stripped 4 bases from V and 0 bases from J, with 8 bases between. The CDR3 is 14 residues long. For the CDR3, the DNA is TGTGCCAGCAGCCGATCTAACTCCTACAATGAGCAGTTCTTC. As protein: CASSRSNSYNEQFF.